The rows below give T cell receptor beta chains drawn from one sample of a study of shared clonotypes between healthy human individuals. The table came from immunoSEQ multiplex PCR; TCRdb's copy has only in-frame clones and leaves some out. The table lists 980,000 or so clones, approximately 80% of them singletons. The source material was memory CD4+ T cells sorted from blood. Every receptor here comes from a man aged 18-30 years in good health. Each CDR3 is given with its conserved first and last residue. Size tells how often a clone was seen (once, few, many) or the class of an expanded clone, and some rows leave it out.

>TRBJ2-4|NA|TRBV6-5
CASSRGQGNKNIQYF
>TRBJ1-2|few|TRBV25-1
CASSGFYGYTF
>TRBJ2-7|NA|TRBV18
CASSPPSGGTYFEQYF
>TRBJ2-7|NA|TRBV6-1
CASSVWTGGTDEQYF
>TRBJ2-1|NA|TRBV19
CASSSRQRRSYNEQFF
>TRBJ1-2|NA|TRBV5-6
CASSQGQPYGYTF
>TRBJ1-5|NA|TRBV6-5
CASRKQGNQPQHF
>TRBJ1-6|NA|TRBV2
CATGMSGNSYSPLHF
>TRBJ1-1|NA|TRBV7-9
CATPPETNPQGTEAFF
>TRBJ1-2|few|TRBV27
CASSSTRTGSYTF
>TRBJ2-7|NA|TRBV5-4
CASSLGLGSYEQYF
>TRBJ1-1|NA|TRBV28
CASSSDQGLNTEAFF
>TRBJ1-1|NA|TRBV29-1
CSVSPGAEAFF
>TRBJ2-1|NA|TRBV9
CASSVAGGSYNEQFF
>TRBJ2-5|once|TRBV5-4
CASSSSGTQETQYF